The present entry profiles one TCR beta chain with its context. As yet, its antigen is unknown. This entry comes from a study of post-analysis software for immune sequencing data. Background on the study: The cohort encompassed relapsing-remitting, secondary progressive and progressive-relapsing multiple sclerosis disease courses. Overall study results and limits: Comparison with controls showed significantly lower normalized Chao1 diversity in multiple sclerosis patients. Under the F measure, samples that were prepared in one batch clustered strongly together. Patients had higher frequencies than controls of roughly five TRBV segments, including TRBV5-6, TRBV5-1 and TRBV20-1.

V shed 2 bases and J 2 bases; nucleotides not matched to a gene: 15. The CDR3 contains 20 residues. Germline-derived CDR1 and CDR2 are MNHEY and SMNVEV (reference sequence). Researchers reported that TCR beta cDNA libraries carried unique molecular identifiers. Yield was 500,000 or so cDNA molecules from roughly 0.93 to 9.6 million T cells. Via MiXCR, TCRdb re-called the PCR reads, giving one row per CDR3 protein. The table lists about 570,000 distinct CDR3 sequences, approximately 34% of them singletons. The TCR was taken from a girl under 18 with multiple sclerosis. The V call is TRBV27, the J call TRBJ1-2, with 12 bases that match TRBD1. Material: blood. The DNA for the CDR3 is TGTGCCAGCAGTTTAGGAAACTTCCCCGGGACAGGGGGCCCAAACTATGGCTACACCTTC. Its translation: CASSLGNFPGTGGPNYGYTF.